Listed below are T cell receptor beta chains from one sample, sequenced in a study of cytomegalovirus exposure and HLA in healthy donors. TCRdb's copy holds only in-frame clones and misses some; the assay was immunoSEQ multiplex PCR. The sample has 120,000 to 150,000 clones, around 85% seen once. The sequenced sample was PBMCs. These receptors originate from a young woman in good health and CMV-seronegative. Each CDR3 is given with its conserved first and last residue. The order of the fields is clone size, J gene, D gene, V gene, CDR3 protein, CDR3 DNA. The D gene is left open where the match is weak. Some rows mark clone size as missing; the rest say once, few, many or name a class of expanded clone.

few,TRBJ1-1,-,TRBV29-1,CSVEDVGPEAFF,TGCAGCGTTGAAGATGTTGGCCCTGAAGCTTTCTTT
-,TRBJ1-4,TRBD1,TRBV27,CASRDRGEKLFF,TGTGCCAGCAGGGACAGGGGAGAAAAACTGTTTTTT
-,TRBJ2-2,TRBD1,TRBV18,CASSPNRPGTGFTGELFF,TGTGCCAGCTCACCCAATCGACCCGGGACAGGGTTCACCGGGGAGCTGTTTTTT
-,TRBJ1-5,-,TRBV13,CASSFRVGNQPQHF,TGTGCCAGCAGCTTCAGGGTGGGCAATCAGCCCCAGCATTTT
few,TRBJ2-7,TRBD1,TRBV7-9,CASSVGDSYSYEQYF,TGTGCCAGCAGCGTTGGGGACAGTTACTCCTACGAGCAGTACTTC
-,TRBJ2-7,TRBD2,TRBV29-1,CSVEFASGREQYF,TGCAGCGTTGAGTTCGCTAGCGGGAGGGAGCAGTACTTC
once,TRBJ1-2,-,TRBV11-2,CASSPVARYGYTF,TGTGCCAGCAGCCCCGTGGCCCGCTATGGCTACACCTTC
-,TRBJ2-3,TRBD2,TRBV4-1,CASSSRLAGATDTQYF,TGCGCCAGCAGCTCACGACTAGCGGGAGCCACAGATACGCAGTATTTT
-,TRBJ1-4,TRBD1,TRBV6-6,CASRDAPTGSNEKLFF,TGTGCCAGCAGAGACGCCCCGACAGGGTCTAATGAAAAACTGTTTTTT
-,TRBJ1-1,-,TRBV19,CASSHGGTNTEAFF,TGTGCCAGTAGCCACGGGGGGACGAACACTGAAGCTTTCTTT
-,TRBJ2-5,TRBD2,TRBV18,CASSPPGGYRETQYF,TGTGCCAGCTCACCACCGGGAGGGTATCGGGAGACCCAGTACTTC
-,TRBJ2-7,TRBD2,TRBV5-4,CASSLWAGGLTQTEQYF,TGTGCCAGCAGCTTGTGGGCGGGAGGGCTTACACAAACCGAGCAGTACTTC
-,TRBJ1-1,-,TRBV6-5,CASSYSRGTEAFF,TGTGCCAGCAGTTACTCCAGGGGCACTGAAGCTTTCTTT
-,TRBJ1-2,-,TRBV30,CAWTRAYGYTF,TGTGCCTGGACCAGGGCCTATGGCTACACCTTC
few,TRBJ2-3,TRBD1,TRBV19,CASSRGFAELRDTQYF,TGTGCCAGTAGCAGGGGGTTTGCGGAGCTCAGAGATACGCAGTATTTT
few,TRBJ1-4,-,TRBV5-1,CASNEAGVADEKLFF,TGCGCCAGCAACGAAGCAGGGGTTGCAGATGAAAAACTGTTTTTT
-,TRBJ2-7,TRBD2,TRBV28,CASRGRVAGVSEQYF,TGTGCCAGCAGGGGTCGAGTAGCGGGAGTATCCGAGCAGTACTTC
-,TRBJ1-6,-,TRBV10-2,CASSLLESPLHF,TGCGCCAGCAGTTTGCTAGAATCACCCCTCCACTTT
-,TRBJ2-7,-,TRBV6-1,CASSDGWRGDEQYF,TGTGCCAGCAGCGACGGTTGGAGGGGAGACGAGCAGTACTTC
-,TRBJ2-5,-,TRBV30,CAWREGALGGETQYF,TGTGCCTGGAGGGAGGGGGCCTTGGGGGGAGAGACCCAGTACTTC
-,TRBJ2-5,-,TRBV20-1,CSALTGETQYF,TGCAGTGCTTTAACAGGGGAGACCCAGTACTTC
-,TRBJ2-6,TRBD2,TRBV7-8,CASLAAPSWANVLTF,TGTGCCAGCCTAGCGGCCCCCTCCTGGGCCAACGTCCTGACTTTC
few,TRBJ2-5,-,TRBV6-5,CASSPRGYWETQYF,TGTGCCAGCAGTCCGCGCGGTTATTGGGAGACCCAGTACTTC
-,TRBJ1-2,TRBD1,TRBV7-9,CASSLARGQGRRANYGYTF,TGTGCCAGCAGCTTAGCCCGAGGACAGGGTAGAAGAGCTAACTATGGCTACACCTTC
once,TRBJ1-1,-,TRBV7-9,CASSLGRRVVAFF,TGTGCCAGCAGCTTAGGACGGAGAGTAGTAGCTTTCTTT
-,TRBJ2-7,TRBD1,TRBV18,CASSPATGSSYEQYF,TGTGCCAGCTCACCTGCGACAGGGAGCTCCTACGAGCAGTACTTC
-,TRBJ2-7,TRBD2,TRBV30,CAWTSGGPTQYF,TGTGCCTGGACTAGCGGGGGCCCTACGCAGTACTTC
-,TRBJ1-1,TRBD1,TRBV18,CASAQGGVEAFF,TGTGCCAGTGCCCAGGGGGGTGTTGAAGCTTTCTTT
-,TRBJ2-5,-,TRBV5-1,CASSLSGQETQYF,TGCGCCAGCAGCTTGAGCGGCCAAGAGACCCAGTACTTC
-,TRBJ2-1,TRBD2,TRBV5-1,CASSLKGQGARLAGGEQFF,TGCGCCAGCAGCTTGAAGGGACAGGGGGCGAGACTAGCGGGAGGGGAGCAGTTCTTC
once,TRBJ1-2,TRBD1,TRBV5-6,CASSWGQGSYGYTF,TGTGCCAGCAGCTGGGGACAGGGTTCCTATGGCTACACCTTC
-,TRBJ2-5,-,TRBV25-1,CASSEYGRRVTQYF,TGTGCCAGCAGTGAATATGGCAGGCGGGTCACCCAGTACTTC
-,TRBJ2-5,TRBD2,TRBV6-1,CASSELAGGPETQYF,TGTGCCAGCAGTGAACTAGCGGGGGGGCCAGAGACCCAGTACTTC
-,TRBJ2-5,TRBD2,TRBV9,CASSVGRAGGLGTQYF,TGTGCCAGCAGCGTAGGCAGAGCGGGGGGGCTCGGGACCCAGTACTTC
-,TRBJ2-5,TRBD1,TRBV10-3,CAISEADRGGEETQYF,TGTGCCATCAGTGAGGCGGACAGGGGTGGAGAAGAGACCCAGTACTTC
-,TRBJ2-7,TRBD2,TRBV6-5,CASGRGGRATYEQYF,TGTGCCAGCGGTAGGGGTGGGAGGGCCACCTACGAGCAGTACTTC
-,TRBJ2-7,-,TRBV27,CASSSQTRGHEQYF,TGTGCCAGCAGTTCGCAAACTAGAGGCCACGAGCAGTACTTC
-,TRBJ2-5,-,TRBV7-9,CASSLSGETQYF,TGTGCCAGCAGCTTATCCGGGGAGACCCAGTACTTC
-,TRBJ2-1,TRBD1,TRBV11-2,CASRVYRGTAYNEQFF,TGTGCCAGCAGGGTCTACAGGGGGACAGCTTACAATGAGCAGTTCTTC
-,TRBJ2-7,TRBD2,TRBV5-4,CASRVGLAGDSYEQYF,TGTGCCAGCAGGGTGGGACTAGCGGGAGACTCCTACGAGCAGTACTTC
once,TRBJ1-2,-,TRBV5-6,CASSPTTPGNGYTF,TGTGCCAGCAGCCCCACGACCCCAGGTAACGGCTACACCTTC
few,TRBJ1-1,-,TRBV5-1,CASSLGQVNTEAFF,TGCGCCAGCAGCTTGGGCCAGGTGAACACTGAAGCTTTCTTT
-,TRBJ1-6,-,TRBV12-5,CASGLIMPGLYTSPLHF,TGTGCTAGTGGTTTGATCATGCCGGGACTGTATACTTCACCCCTCCACTTT
-,TRBJ2-1,TRBD2,TRBV7-9,CASSQRTAGGREQFF,TGTGCCAGCAGCCAACGGACAGCGGGGGGGCGCGAGCAGTTCTTC
-,TRBJ2-7,TRBD1,TRBV5-1,CASSLQGGQYEQYF,TGCGCCAGCAGCTTACAGGGGGGCCAATACGAGCAGTACTTC
-,TRBJ2-6,TRBD1,TRBV10-3,CAIRSGTDSGANVLTF,TGTGCCATCAGGTCCGGGACAGACTCTGGGGCCAACGTCCTGACTTTC